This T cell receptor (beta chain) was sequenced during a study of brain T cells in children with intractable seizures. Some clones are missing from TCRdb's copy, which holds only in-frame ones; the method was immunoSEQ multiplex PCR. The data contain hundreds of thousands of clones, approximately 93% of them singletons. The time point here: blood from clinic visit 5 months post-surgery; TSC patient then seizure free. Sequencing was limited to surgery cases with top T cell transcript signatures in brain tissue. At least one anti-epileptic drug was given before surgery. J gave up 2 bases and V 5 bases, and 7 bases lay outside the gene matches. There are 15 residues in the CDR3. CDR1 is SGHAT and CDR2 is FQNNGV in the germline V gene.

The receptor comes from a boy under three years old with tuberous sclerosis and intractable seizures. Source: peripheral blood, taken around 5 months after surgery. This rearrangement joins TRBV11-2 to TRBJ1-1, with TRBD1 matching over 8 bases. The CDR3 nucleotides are TGTGCCAGCAGCCAGACGGGGACAGGCAACACTGAAGCTTTCTTT. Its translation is CASSQTGTGNTEAFF.